This entry concerns a single TCR beta chain. The specificity of this receptor is unknown. Qualities for individual bases were not recorded, and no much larger clone is one base off. This sample is drawn from a study of Ad26.COV2.S vaccination and SARS-CoV-2 variants (dated by TCRdb to the early 2020s). Context from the whole study: Donors in the vaccine arm were drawn from COV1001, a multicentre, randomized, double-blind, placebo-controlled phase I-IIa trial testing Ad26.COV2.S in healthy adults. Dosing of Ad26.COV2.S was intramuscular, at either 5x10^10 or 1x10^11 viral particles, delivered as one shot or as two shots spaced 56 days apart. Sequencing of the TCRbeta repertoire served to evaluate the specificity and breadth of SARS-CoV-2-reactive T cell receptors following Ad26.COV2.S vaccination. The TCR-sequenced set comprised approximately 32 samples: some 20 Ad26.COV2.S vaccine recipients, 5 placebo recipients and 8 SARS-CoV-2 convalescent individuals. Trial participants were randomized into five groups of five, in which low-dose or high-dose Ad26.COV2.S was given once or twice, or placebo was given on both occasions. Throughout the experiments and outcome assessment, investigators stayed blinded to trial group allocation.

What the treatment or condition label conveys for this sample: some 19 received Ad26.COV2.S at low or high dose, single or two shots; a few received placebo; per-sample allocation not given. Repertoires of vaccine and placebo recipients were sequenced from samples taken on day 63 after the first injection. Cohort 1b enrolled about two dozen adults aged 18-55 years at a single site in Boston, USA, between 29 July and 7 August 2020. Ad26.COV2.S consisted of a replication-incompetent adenovirus type 26 vector by which a prefusion-stabilized SARS-CoV-2 spike protein from the original Wuhan strain was expressed. The germline V gene supplies CDR1 SNHLY and CDR2 FYNNEI. V and J lose 2 bases and 6 bases, and a span of 14 bases separates them. The CDR3 contains 14 residues, cysteine and phenylalanine counted. Only CDR3 DNA remains: 42 bases, in frame from the first base. The immunoSEQ Assay was used to sequence TCRbeta CDR3 regions. After extraction, genomic DNA underwent amplification by bias-controlled multiplex PCR, followed by high-throughput sequencing. In the original analysis: To quantify the absolute abundance of every unique TCRbeta CDR3 region, sequences were collapsed and filtered. T cell fraction was estimated by normalization of TCRbeta template counts to usable DNA, with usable DNA being measured through amplification of reference genes present in all nucleated cells. Repertoire TCRs were annotated as SARS-CoV-2-specific by exact matching of V gene, CDR3 amino acid sequence and J gene to a known reactive TCR set. The reference SARS-CoV-2 TCR set was obtained from MIRA and was filtered for enrichment in COVID-19-positive ImmuneCODE repertoires, whereby public or cross-reactive TCRs were removed. Using the MIRA antigens, annotated TCRs were further analysed by specific ORF or by position within an ORF. Breadth was defined as the number of annotated unique rearrangements divided by the total number of unique productive rearrangements, and depth was defined as the summed frequency of the annotated unique rearrangements. Two-sided Wilcoxon rank-sum tests were used to compare TCR breadth between groups. The clones in this table, taken by TCRdb from immuneACCESS, are in-frame only. Not every clone is retained; where verified, under half of the shortfall comes from an unresolved V gene, and the cause of the rest is unknown. The V and J calls and clone size were taken over from that table, and D and trimming were inferred from the DNA. The sample table contains about 320,000 clones; only one count was recorded for around 81% of them. Roughly 2% of the sample is in the top ten clones.

Overall results and qualifications from the work: After vaccination, substantial breadth of spike-specific CD8+ and CD4+ T cell responses was reported. The authors noted that the TCR breadth and depth analyses may have underestimated total T cell responses. Spike-specific TCR breadth was higher in Ad26.COV2.S recipients than in placebo recipients (P = 0.0014). Vaccine and placebo recipients had similar non-spike TCR breadth, a finding consistent with the vaccine containing only spike. The study was not powered for comparison of responses between vaccine doses or regimens.

This specimen consisted of peripheral blood, obtained in a trial of Ad26.COV2.S vaccine versus placebo. The clonotype comes from a person aged 18 to 59 who received the Ad26.COV2.S COVID-19 vaccine or a placebo. The chain employs TRBV2 and TRBJ2-7, with a weak D call of TRBD1 (7 bases match). The encoded CDR3 is CASSEYGQGGEQYF. In nucleotide form, the sequence is TGTGCCAGCAGTGAATATGGCCAGGGGGGCGAGCAGTACTTC. Beyond the CDR3, the reference TRBV2 and TRBJ2-7 genes provide the residues; the full variable domain reads: EPEVTQTPSHQVTQMGQEVILRCVPISNHLYFYWYRQILGQKVEFLVSFYNNEISEKSEIFDDQFSVERPDGSNFTLKIRSTKLEDSAMYFCASSEYGQGGEQYFGPGTRLTVT.